The clone carrying this TCR beta chain turned up a few times. This sample stems from a study of blood T cell repertoires in COVID-19. Here immunoSEQ multiplex PCR was the method, and the copy in TCRdb shows in-frame clones only, minus some. The data contain some 150,000 clones, approximately 88% of them seen just once; the ten biggest clones take up 2.2%. The origin of this receptor is a man between 65 and 85 years old with acute or convalescent COVID-19. The sample comprised peripheral blood.

The CDR3 DNA reads TGTGCCTGGAGTTACGTGGGGCGTCTAGATCAGCCCCAGCATTTT. Translated: CAWSYVGRLDQPQHF. The rearrangement uses TRBV30 and TRBJ1-5; D perhaps matches TRBD1 (5 bases). CDR3 length: 15 residues. With 2 bases removed from V and 5 bases from J, the gap between germline ends came to 16 bases. Per germline, CDR1 GTSNPN and CDR2 SVGIG (reference sequence).